The 28 T cell receptor beta chains below all came from one sample that was sequenced in a study of PD-1 blockade in classical Hodgkin lymphoma (dated by TCRdb to the early 2020s). The meaning of the sample's time point label: cycle 2 day 1 (C2D1) of nivolumab. Every trial patient had relapsed following autologous stem cell transplantation, and prior brentuximab vedotin exposure was what differed among cohorts A, B and C. The library relied on the immunoSEQ multiplex PCR assay. The immuneACCESS repertoire file appears here via TCRdb, limited to in-frame rearrangements. These files lack a portion of the clones; in checked studies, under half of the deficit traces to unresolved V genes, and the cause of the others is not known. Present in this sample are more than 140,000 clones, about 78% of which were seen just once. The ten biggest clones cover 9.2% of the sample. This material consisted of peripheral blood mononuclear cells (PBMCs), taken before the second cycle of nivolumab. The receptors were sampled from a human donor with classical Hodgkin lymphoma.

Worth noting for this clone: This could be a read error, since a much larger clone is one nucleotide away. This sequence joins TRBV7-2 and TRBJ1-5; 9 nucleotides line up with TRBD1. V shed 4 bases, J shed 0 bases, and the junction held 1 base outside the gene matches. Germline-derived CDR1 and CDR2 are SGHTA and FQGNSA. The CDR3 is 15 residues long. This chain's CDR3 is CASSWTGDSNQPQHF. CDR3 DNA sequence: TGTGCCAGCAGCTGGACAGGGGATAGCAATCAGCCCCAGCATTTT.

The rearrangement uses TRBV6-5 and TRBJ1-5; D not certain. CDR1 is MNHEY and CDR2 is SVGAGI in the germline V gene. V was pared by 0 bases and J by 7 bases, with 10 bases between. The CDR3 has 14 residues. DNA of the CDR3: TGTGCCAGCAGTTACTCCCGAGGCAGGCAGCCCCAGCATTTT. This encodes CASSYSRGRQPQHF.

The chain combines TRBV9 with TRBJ2-2; D may be TRBD1 (6 bases). The CDR3 is 18 amino acids. Trimming cost V 1 base and J 2 bases, with 18 bases left between them. Germline-derived CDR1 and CDR2 are SGDLS and YYNGEE. The CDR3 is CASSVSLPRGDNTGELFF. The CDR3 bases are TGTGCCAGCAGCGTATCCCTCCCCAGGGGCGATAACACCGGGGAGCTGTTTTTT.

The J gene is TRBJ2-5, the V gene TRBV9; D ambiguous. Germline CDR1 SGDLS, CDR2 YYNGEE. V was shortened by 4 bases and J by 1 base, with 11 bases between the two germline ends. The CDR3 sequence is 14 residues long. The CDR3 DNA follows: TGTGCCAGCAGCTCAGACATGATCCAAGAGACCCAGTACTTC. It codes for CASSSDMIQETQYF. The full variable domain, rest sourced from reference TRBV9 and TRBJ2-5, is DSGVTQTPKHLITATGQRVTLRCSPRSGDLSVYWYQQSLDQGLQFLIQYYNGEERAKGNILERFSAQQFPDLHSELNLSSLELGDSALYFCASSSDMIQETQYFGPGTRLLVL.

This clone was counted once. V is TRBV5-1 and J is TRBJ2-1; 7 bases fit TRBD2. Germline assignment: CDR1 SGHRS and CDR2 YFSETQ. The junction had 5 bases not matched to a gene; V was cut back by 4 bases and J by 1 base. The CDR3 runs to 15 residues. CDR3 nucleotide sequence: TGCGCCAGCAGCCGGGAGGCAGGATCCTACAATGAGCAGTTCTTC. Translating it yields CASSREAGSYNEQFF.

The J gene is TRBJ1-2, the V gene TRBV10-3; no clear D gene. Germline V gene sequence: CDR1 ENHRY, CDR2 SYGVKD. The CDR3 is 12 residues long. Trimming took off 3 bases at V and 5 bases at J, with 7 bases between the two ends. The CDR3 bases are TGTGCCATCAGTGACGGCAGTTATGGCTACACCTTC. Amino acid sequence: CAISDGSYGYTF.

As to this clone: At one boundary the junction diverges from the germline segment, which might be a read error. This chain joins TRBV2 and TRBJ2-5; D unresolved. This CDR3 has 11 amino acids. Germline V gene data show CDR1 as SNHLY and CDR2 as FYNNEI. Here the CDR3 reads CASREEETQYF. CDR3 nucleotide sequence: TGTGCCAGCAGGGAAGAAGAGACCCAGTACTTC. The whole variable domain, remainder taken from reference TRBV2 and TRBJ2-5, is EPEVTQTPSHQVTQMGQEVILRCVPISNHLYFYWYRQILGQKVEFLVSFYNNEISEKSEIFDDQFSVERPDGSNFTLKIRSTKLEDSAMYFCASREEETQYFGPGTRLLVL.

The chain is built from TRBV5-1 and TRBJ1-4; TRBD1 is a possible D gene (5 bases). The CDR3 is made up of 14 amino acids. Trimming stripped 4 bases from V and 5 bases from J, with 12 bases between. Germline V CDR1 and CDR2: SGHRS, YFSETQ. The CDR3 region is CASSPGRRNEKLFF. The CDR3 DNA sequence: TGCGCCAGCAGCCCGGGACGGAGAAATGAAAAACTGTTTTTT.

V and J are TRBV7-9 and TRBJ2-7; TRBD1 matches at 8 bases. Per germline, CDR1 SEHNR and CDR2 FQNEAQ (reference sequence). This CDR3 contains 16 residues. V dropped 3 bases and J dropped 0; count of bases not matched to a gene: 7. This chain's CDR3 is CASSFPGQGLSYEQYF. The CDR3 DNA follows: TGTGCCAGCAGCTTCCCAGGACAGGGCCTCTCCTACGAGCAGTACTTC.

V and J are TRBV10-3 and TRBJ1-5; the D is unclear. Trimming left V 2 bases short and J 7 bases short, with 6 bases between. This CDR3 has 12 residues. The germline V gene encodes CDR1 ENHRY and CDR2 SYGVKD. The CDR3 region has the DNA TGTGCCATCAGTGAGGTCGGCCAGCCCCAGCATTTT. Its protein product is CAISEVGQPQHF.

The V gene is TRBV5-8, the J gene TRBJ1-3, with 7 bases identical to TRBD1. V trimming: 2 bases; J trimming: 0 bases; junction bases outside the gene matches: 5. Germline CDR1 SGHTS, CDR2 YDEGEE. The CDR3 extends over 16 amino acids. The chain's CDR3 is CASSLQGPHSGNTIYF. CDR3 nucleotides: TGTGCCAGCAGCTTACAGGGGCCTCACTCTGGAAACACCATATATTTT.

The chain has TRBV4-1 and TRBJ2-3, with D perhaps given as TRBD1 or TRBD2 (6 bases each). This CDR3 is built from 16 residues. Trimming cost V 0 bases and J 4 bases, with 14 bases left between them. Germline-derived CDR1 and CDR2 are MGHRA and YSYEKL. The CDR3 sequence: CASSQEGTGGPDTQYF. For the CDR3, the DNA is TGCGCCAGCAGCCAAGAGGGGACTGGGGGGCCAGATACGCAGTATTTT.

The chain has TRBV7-9 and TRBJ2-1, with 10 positions matching TRBD2. From germline, CDR1 is SEHNR and CDR2 FQNEAQ (reference sequence). This CDR3 comprises 18 residues. The junction had 8 bases not matched to a gene; V was cut back by 2 bases and J by 1 base. Written as DNA, the CDR3 is TGTGCCAGCAGCTTAACTAGCGGGACCGCAGCATCCTACAATGAGCAGTTCTTC. It yields the protein CASSLTSGTAASYNEQFF.

Written as DNA, the CDR3 is TGTGCCAGCACCCTGAGGGGGGGCTGGGGGGAAAAACTGTTTTTT. Its protein product is CASTLRGGWGEKLFF. This rearrangement joins TRBV21-1 to TRBJ1-4. TRBV21-1 is a documented pseudogene. CDR3 length: 15 residues.

The chain couples TRBV7-6 to TRBJ1-6, with D unresolved. This CDR3 has 14 amino acids. CDR1 is SGHVS and CDR2 is FNYEAQ in the germline V gene. The ends were cut back, 2 bases at V and 6 bases at J, with 8 bases in the middle. The chain's CDR3 is CASSLTSGNSPLHF. Here the CDR3 DNA reads TGTGCCAGCAGCTTAACATCGGGTAATTCACCCCTCCACTTT. Variable domain in full (rest from reference TRBV7-6 and TRBJ1-6): GAGVSQSPRYKVTKRGQDVALRCDPISGHVSLYWYRQALGQGPEFLTYFNYEAQQDKSGLPNDRFSAERPEGSISTLTIQRTEQRDSAMYRCASSLTSGNSPLHFGNGTRLTVT.

The chain employs TRBV7-9 and TRBJ2-7; TRBD1 matches 11 bases. Germline V gives CDR1 SEHNR, CDR2 FQNEAQ (reference sequence). This CDR3 is 16 amino acids long. The trim removed 5 bases at V and 3 bases at J, leaving 9 bases unmatched. In DNA form, the CDR3 reads TGTGCCAGCAGCACGGACAGGGGGCCCTCGGTCTACGAGCAGTACTTC. Translation: CASSTDRGPSVYEQYF.

This clone has a handful of counts. The V and J genes are TRBV7-9 and TRBJ2-2; D ambiguous. Germline values: CDR1 SEHNR, CDR2 FQNEAQ (reference sequence). The germline V and J ends were trimmed by 1 base and 5 bases, with 8 bases remaining between them. The CDR3 spans 14 residues. The CDR3 nucleotides read TGTGCCAGCAGCTTAGGTGGTGGTACCGGGGAGCTGTTTTTT. Its protein is CASSLGGGTGELFF. Using reference TRBV7-9 and TRBJ2-2 for the parts outside the CDR3, the full variable domain is DTGVSQNPRHKITKRGQNVTFRCDPISEHNRLYWYRQTLGQGPEFLTYFQNEAQLEKSRLLSDRFSAERPKGSFSTLEIQRTEQGDSAMYLCASSLGGGTGELFFGEGSRLTVL.

This clone has a handful of counts. V gene TRBV11-2 combines with J gene TRBJ2-2; D gene ambiguous. CDR1 is SGHAT, CDR2 FQNNGV, per germline. CDR3 length: 15 residues. Trimming stripped 7 bases from V and 4 bases from J, with 16 bases between. CDR3 coding DNA: TGTGCCAGCACCCCCACCCCCATGATCACCGGGGAGCTGTTTTTT. Translating gives CASTPTPMITGELFF.

The rearrangement uses TRBV4-3 and TRBJ2-1, with 11 bases lining up with TRBD2. V lost 0 bases, J lost 7 bases, and 8 bases stayed unmatched. CDR3 length: 17 amino acids. Germline V gene sequence: CDR1 LGHNA, CDR2 YSLEER. The CDR3 sequence is CASSQDRTSGRENEQFF. The CDR3 bases are TGCGCCAGCAGCCAAGATAGAACTAGCGGGAGAGAAAATGAGCAGTTCTTC.

The chain carries TRBV10-3 and TRBJ2-3; no clear D. V lost 4 bases to trimming and J lost 1 base, with 3 bases between them. The CDR3 has 12 residues. Germline V gene data show CDR1 as ENHRY and CDR2 as SYGVKD. The CDR3 coding sequence is TGTGCCATCAGTGTTGGCACAGATACGCAGTATTTT. It is translated as CAISVGTDTQYF.

The V call is TRBV6-1, the J call TRBJ2-5, with D uncertain. The CDR3 loop spans 13 amino acids. The V gene's germline CDR1 is MNHNS and CDR2 SASEGT. V was trimmed by 9 bases and J by 7 bases, leaving 18 bases between them. The CDR3 DNA sequence: TGTGCCAGGTCTGAAGGCACAGCCGGGACCCAGTACTTC. It translates to CARSEGTAGTQYF.

V and J are TRBV10-3 and TRBJ2-7; D is ambiguous. Per the germline V gene, CDR1 is ENHRY and CDR2 is SYGVKD. The V and J ends lost 6 bases and 3 bases respectively, with 9 bases between them. This CDR3 spans 12 amino acids. CDR3 coding DNA: TGTGCCATCAGCGCGACCGGCTACGAGCAGTACTTC. Residues: CAISATGYEQYF.

The chain couples TRBV7-2 to TRBJ1-1; the D gene is possibly TRBD1 (6 bases). Per the germline V gene, CDR1 is SGHTA and CDR2 is FQGNSA. This CDR3 spans 15 amino acids. Between the trimmed V and J ends, which lost 2 bases and 4 bases, there was a span of 14 bases. In DNA, the CDR3 is TGTGCCAGCAGCTTACTTCAGGGGTTGGGCACTGAAGCTTTCTTT. It yields the protein CASSLLQGLGTEAFF.

This clone was seen once. The chain recombines TRBV7-9 with TRBJ1-1; D is ambiguous. Trimming took off 1 base at V and 1 base at J, with 4 bases between the two ends. CDR3 length equals 13 residues. Germline V gene sequence: CDR1 SEHNR, CDR2 FQNEAQ (reference sequence). CDR3: CASSLGQNTEAFF. The CDR3 DNA reads as TGTGCCAGCAGCTTAGGACAGAACACTGAAGCTTTCTTT.

This chain links TRBV5-1 with TRBJ1-1; D is uncertain. CDR3 length: 15 amino acids. From germline, CDR1 is SGHRS and CDR2 YFSETQ. Trimming left V 0 bases short and J 1 base short, with 10 bases between. The CDR3 protein is CASSLDASENTEAFF. The CDR3 DNA reads TGCGCCAGCAGCTTGGATGCCTCAGAGAACACTGAAGCTTTCTTT. The entire variable domain, with the rest obtained from reference TRBV5-1 and TRBJ1-1, is as follows: KAGVTQTPRYLIKTRGQQVTLSCSPISGHRSVSWYQQTPGQGLQFLFEYFSETQRNKGNFPGRFSGRQFSNSRSEMNVSTLELGDSALYLCASSLDASENTEAFFGQGTRLTVV.

The chain recombines TRBV29-1 with TRBJ2-7, with 9 nucleotides matching TRBD1. From germline, CDR1 is SQVTM and CDR2 ANQGSEA. V trimming: 1 base; J trimming: 3 bases; junction bases outside the gene matches: 10. There are 16 residues in the CDR3. CDR3 nucleotide sequence: TGCAGCGTTGAAGTCGACACAGGGGGCGGCGTCTACGAGCAGTACTTC. Protein product: CSVEVDTGGGVYEQYF.

The chain recombines TRBV5-6 with TRBJ2-7; unclear D gene. Looked up from germline, CDR1 is SGHDT and CDR2 is YYEEEE. The CDR3 is 16 residues long. The V end was cut by 1 base, the J end by 4 bases, with 18 bases between. The CDR3 DNA reads TGTGCCAGCAGCTTGAATCCTATCCCATTCCGATACGAGCAGTACTTC. Amino acids: CASSLNPIPFRYEQYF.

This clone has only a few counts. This chain joins TRBV6-5 and TRBJ1-1, with D unclear. The CDR3 contains 13 residues. CDR1 is MNHEY, CDR2 SVGAGI, per germline. Trimming removed 2 bases from V and 11 bases from J, with 15 bases in between. CDR3 sequence (DNA): TGTGCCAGCAGTTACCAAAGGGTTTGGCGTGCTTTCTTT. Amino acid sequence: CASSYQRVWRAFF.